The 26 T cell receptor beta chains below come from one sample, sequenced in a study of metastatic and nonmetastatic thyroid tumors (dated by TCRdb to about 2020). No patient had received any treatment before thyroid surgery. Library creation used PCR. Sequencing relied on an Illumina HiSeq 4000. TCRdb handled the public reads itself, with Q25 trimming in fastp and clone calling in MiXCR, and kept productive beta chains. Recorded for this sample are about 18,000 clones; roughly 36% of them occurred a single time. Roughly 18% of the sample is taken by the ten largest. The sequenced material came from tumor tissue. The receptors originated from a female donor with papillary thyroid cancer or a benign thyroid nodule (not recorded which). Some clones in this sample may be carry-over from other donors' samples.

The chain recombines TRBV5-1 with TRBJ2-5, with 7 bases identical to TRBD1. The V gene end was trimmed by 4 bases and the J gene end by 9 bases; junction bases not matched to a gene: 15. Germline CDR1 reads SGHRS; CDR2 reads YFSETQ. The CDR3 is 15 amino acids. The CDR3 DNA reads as TGCGCCAGCAGCCCTCCCGCAGGGGGACAAAGGGCCCAGTACTTC. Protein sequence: CASSPPAGGQRAQYF.

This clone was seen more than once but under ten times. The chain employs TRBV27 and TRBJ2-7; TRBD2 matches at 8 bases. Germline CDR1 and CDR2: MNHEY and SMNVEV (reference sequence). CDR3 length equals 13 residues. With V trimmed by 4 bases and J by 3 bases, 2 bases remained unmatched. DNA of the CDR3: TGTGCCAGCAGTTCAAGCGGGAGCTACGAGCAGTACTTC. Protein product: CASSSSGSYEQYF.

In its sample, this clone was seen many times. In DNA form, the CDR3 reads TGTGCCAGCAGTTTTATGGGGGGCTCAGAGACCCAGTACTTC. Amino acids: CASSFMGGSETQYF. The rearrangement joins TRBV12-3 or TRBV12-4 to TRBJ2-5; D may correspond to TRBD1 or TRBD2 (6 bases each). This CDR3 spans 14 amino acids. V gave up 3 bases and J gave up 4 bases, with 12 bases separating them.

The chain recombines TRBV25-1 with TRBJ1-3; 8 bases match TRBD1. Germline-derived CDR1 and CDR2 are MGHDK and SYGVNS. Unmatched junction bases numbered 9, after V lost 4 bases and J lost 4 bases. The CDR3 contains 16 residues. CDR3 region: CASSADRGVDGNTIYF. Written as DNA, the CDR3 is TGTGCCAGCAGTGCCGACAGGGGAGTTGACGGAAACACCATATATTTT.

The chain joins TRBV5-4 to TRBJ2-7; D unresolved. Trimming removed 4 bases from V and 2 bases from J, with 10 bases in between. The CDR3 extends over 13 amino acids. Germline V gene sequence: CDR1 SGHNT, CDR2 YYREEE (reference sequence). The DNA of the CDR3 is TGTGCCAGCAGCACGGACGGTACCTACGAGCAGTACTTC. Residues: CASSTDGTYEQYF.

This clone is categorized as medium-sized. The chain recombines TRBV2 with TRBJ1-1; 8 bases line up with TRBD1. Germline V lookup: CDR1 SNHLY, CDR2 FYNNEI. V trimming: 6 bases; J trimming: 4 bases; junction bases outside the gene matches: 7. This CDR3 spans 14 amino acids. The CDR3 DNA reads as TGTGCCAGCAGGGACAAGACAGGGGCCACTGAAGCTTTCTTT. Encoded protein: CASRDKTGATEAFF.

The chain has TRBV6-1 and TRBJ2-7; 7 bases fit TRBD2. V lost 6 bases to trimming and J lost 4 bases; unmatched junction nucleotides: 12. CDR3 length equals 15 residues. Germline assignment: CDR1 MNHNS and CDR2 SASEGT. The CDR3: CASRDPATSLYEQYF. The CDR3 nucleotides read TGTGCCAGCAGGGACCCGGCGACTAGCCTATACGAGCAGTACTTC.

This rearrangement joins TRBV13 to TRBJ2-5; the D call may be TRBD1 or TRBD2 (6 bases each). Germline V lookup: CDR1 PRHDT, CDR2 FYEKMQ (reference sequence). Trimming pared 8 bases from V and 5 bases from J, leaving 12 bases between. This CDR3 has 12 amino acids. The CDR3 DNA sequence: TGTGCCAGCGGGGGGCTGGGGGAGACCCAGTACTTC. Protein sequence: CASGGLGETQYF. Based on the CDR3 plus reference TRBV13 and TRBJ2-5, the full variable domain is AAGVIQSPRHLIKEKRETATLKCYPIPRHDTVYWYQQGPGQDPQFLISFYEKMQSDKGSIPDRFSAQQFSDYHSELNMSSLELGDSALYFCASGGLGETQYFGPGTRLLVL.

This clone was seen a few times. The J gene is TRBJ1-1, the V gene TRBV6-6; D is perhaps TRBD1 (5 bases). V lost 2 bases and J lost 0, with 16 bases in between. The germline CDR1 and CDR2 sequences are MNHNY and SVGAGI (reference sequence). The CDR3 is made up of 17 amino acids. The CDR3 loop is CASSYGALDPMNTEAFF. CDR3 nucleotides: TGTGCCAGCAGTTACGGGGCCCTGGACCCTATGAACACTGAAGCTTTCTTT.

CDR3: CASSLGSGGRDEQFF. As DNA, the CDR3 is TGCGCCAGCAGCTTGGGTAGCGGGGGCCGGGATGAGCAGTTCTTC. This chain connects TRBV5-1 to TRBJ2-1; 9 nucleotides match TRBD2. Trimming cost V 0 bases and J 8 bases; bases outside gene matches: 6. Germline CDR1 and CDR2: SGHRS and YFSETQ. There are 15 residues in the CDR3.

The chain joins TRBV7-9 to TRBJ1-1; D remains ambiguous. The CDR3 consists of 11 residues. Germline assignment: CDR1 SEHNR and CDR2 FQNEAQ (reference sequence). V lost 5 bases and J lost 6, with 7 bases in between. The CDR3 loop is CASSRQPEAFF. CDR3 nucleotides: TGTGCCAGCAGCCGACAACCTGAAGCTTTCTTT.

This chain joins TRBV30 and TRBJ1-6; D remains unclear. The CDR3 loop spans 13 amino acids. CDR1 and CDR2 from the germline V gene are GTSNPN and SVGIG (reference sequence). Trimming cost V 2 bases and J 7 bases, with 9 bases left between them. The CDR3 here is CAWSWQRNSPLHF. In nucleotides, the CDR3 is TGTGCCTGGAGTTGGCAGAGAAATTCACCCCTCCACTTT. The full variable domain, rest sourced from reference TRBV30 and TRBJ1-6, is SQTIHQWPATLVQPVGSPLSLECTVEGTSNPNLYWYRQAAGRGLQLLFYSVGIGQISSEVPQNLSASRPQDRQFILSSKKLLLSDSGFYLCAWSWQRNSPLHFGNGTRLTVT.

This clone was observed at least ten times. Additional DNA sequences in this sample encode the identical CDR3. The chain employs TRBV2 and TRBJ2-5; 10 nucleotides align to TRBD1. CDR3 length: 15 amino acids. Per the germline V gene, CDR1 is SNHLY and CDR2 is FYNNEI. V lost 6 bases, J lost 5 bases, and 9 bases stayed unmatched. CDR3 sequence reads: CASRVRQGARETQYF. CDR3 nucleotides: TGTGCCAGCAGGGTCCGACAGGGGGCGCGTGAGACCCAGTACTTC.

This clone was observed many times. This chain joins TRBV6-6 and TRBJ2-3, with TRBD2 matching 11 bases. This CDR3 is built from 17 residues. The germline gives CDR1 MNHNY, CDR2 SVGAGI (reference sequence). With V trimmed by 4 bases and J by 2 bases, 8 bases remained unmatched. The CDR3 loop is CASSSSGTSGPTDTQYF. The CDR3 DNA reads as TGTGCCAGCAGTTCGTCCGGGACTAGCGGACCCACAGATACGCAGTATTTT.

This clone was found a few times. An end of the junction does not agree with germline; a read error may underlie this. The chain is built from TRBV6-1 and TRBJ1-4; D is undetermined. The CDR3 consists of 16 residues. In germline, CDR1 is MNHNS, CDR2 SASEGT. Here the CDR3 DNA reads TGTGCCAGCAGGGAAGTAGGGTCCGGGGTCATGGAAAAACTGTTTTTT. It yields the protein CASREVGSGVMEKLFF.

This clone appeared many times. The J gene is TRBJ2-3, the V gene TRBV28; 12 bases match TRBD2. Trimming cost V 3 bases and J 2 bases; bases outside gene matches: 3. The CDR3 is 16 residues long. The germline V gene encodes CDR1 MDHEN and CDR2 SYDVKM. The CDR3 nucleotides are TGTGCCAGCAGTTTCGCTAGCGGGAGGGCCACAGATACGCAGTATTTT. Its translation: CASSFASGRATDTQYF.

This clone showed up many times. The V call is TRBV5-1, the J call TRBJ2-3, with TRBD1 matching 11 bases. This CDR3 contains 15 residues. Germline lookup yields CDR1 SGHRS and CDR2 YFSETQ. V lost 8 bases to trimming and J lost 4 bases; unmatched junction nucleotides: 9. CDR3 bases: TGCGCCAGTTCCCCGGGGACAGGGGGTTCAGATACGCAGTATTTT. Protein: CASSPGTGGSDTQYF.

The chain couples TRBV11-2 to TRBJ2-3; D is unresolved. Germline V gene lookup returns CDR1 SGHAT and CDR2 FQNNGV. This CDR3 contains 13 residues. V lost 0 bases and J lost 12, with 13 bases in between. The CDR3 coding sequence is TGTGCCAGCAGCTTAGATAGCCTCGTGCCACAGTATTTT. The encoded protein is CASSLDSLVPQYF.

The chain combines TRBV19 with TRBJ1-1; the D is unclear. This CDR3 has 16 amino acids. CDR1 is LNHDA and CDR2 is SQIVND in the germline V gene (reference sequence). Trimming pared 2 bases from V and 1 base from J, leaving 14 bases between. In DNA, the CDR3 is TGTGCCAGTAGTATAACCCAACGGCTATGGAACACTGAAGCTTTCTTT. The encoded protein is CASSITQRLWNTEAFF.

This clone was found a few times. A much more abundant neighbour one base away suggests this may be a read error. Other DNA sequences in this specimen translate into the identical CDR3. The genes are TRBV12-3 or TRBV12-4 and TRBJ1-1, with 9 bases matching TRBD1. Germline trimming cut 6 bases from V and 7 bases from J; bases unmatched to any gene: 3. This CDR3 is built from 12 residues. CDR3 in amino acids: CASSRDRDEAFF. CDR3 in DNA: TGTGCCAGCAGCCGGGACAGGGATGAAGCTTTCTTT.

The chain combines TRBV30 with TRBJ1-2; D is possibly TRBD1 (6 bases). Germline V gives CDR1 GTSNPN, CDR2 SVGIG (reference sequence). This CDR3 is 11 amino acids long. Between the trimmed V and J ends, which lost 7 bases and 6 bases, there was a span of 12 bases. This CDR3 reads CAFYRVDGYTF. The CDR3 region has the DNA TGTGCCTTTTACAGGGTTGATGGCTACACCTTC.

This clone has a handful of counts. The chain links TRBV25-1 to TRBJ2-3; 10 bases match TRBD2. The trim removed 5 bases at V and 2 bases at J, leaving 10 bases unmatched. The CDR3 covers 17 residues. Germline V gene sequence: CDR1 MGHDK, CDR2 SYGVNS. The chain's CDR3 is CASSRHKGLATTDTQYF. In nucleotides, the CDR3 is TGTGCCAGCAGTCGCCACAAGGGACTAGCGACCACAGATACGCAGTATTTT.

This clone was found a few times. The CDR3 DNA sequence: TGTGCCAGCAGTTCACCCCGGACTAGCTACGAGCAGTACTTC. Its protein is CASSSPRTSYEQYF. The chain couples TRBV27 to TRBJ2-7; 7 nucleotides agree with TRBD2. CDR3 length equals 14 residues. Germline V CDR1 and CDR2: MNHEY, SMNVEV (reference sequence). V lost 4 bases to trimming and J lost 3 bases; unmatched junction nucleotides: 6.

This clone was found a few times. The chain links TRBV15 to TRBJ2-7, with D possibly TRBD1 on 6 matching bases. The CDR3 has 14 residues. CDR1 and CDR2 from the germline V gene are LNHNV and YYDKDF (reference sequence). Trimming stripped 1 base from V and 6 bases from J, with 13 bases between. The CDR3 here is CATSRVGRGGEQYF. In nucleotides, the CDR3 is TGTGCCACCAGCAGAGTTGGCAGGGGTGGCGAGCAGTACTTC.

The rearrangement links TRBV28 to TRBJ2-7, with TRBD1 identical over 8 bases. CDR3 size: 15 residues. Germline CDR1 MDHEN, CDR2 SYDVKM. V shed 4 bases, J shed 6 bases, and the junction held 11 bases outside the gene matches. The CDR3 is CASSSPRTGNLEQYF. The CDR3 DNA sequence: TGTGCCAGCAGTTCTCCCCGGACAGGGAACCTCGAGCAGTACTTC.

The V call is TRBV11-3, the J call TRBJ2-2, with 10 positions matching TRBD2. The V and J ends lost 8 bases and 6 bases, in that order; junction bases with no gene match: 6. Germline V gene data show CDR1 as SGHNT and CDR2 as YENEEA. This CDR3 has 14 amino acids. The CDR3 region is CASQRGGKSGELFF. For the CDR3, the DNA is TGTGCCAGCCAGCGGGGGGGTAAATCCGGGGAGCTGTTTTTT.